The clone carrying this T cell receptor (beta chain) was counted between two and nine times. This specimen belongs to a study of blood T cells in healthy people across ages. A J-beta primer mix and a sample-barcoded 5' primer were used in a second PCR of roughly 6 to 11 cycles. Via MiXCR, TCRdb re-called the 5' RACE reads, giving one row per CDR3 protein. The sample has 800,000 to 1,300,000 distinct CDR3 sequences, less than 25% seen once. V lost 1 base, J lost 4 bases, and 25 bases lay in between. This CDR3 is built from 20 residues. The germline V gene has CDR1 SGHVS and CDR2 FNYEAQ. Separately, the same data were catalogued under a study of T cells of mothers and their children. Per that paper: Using the M1S primer, the second PCR added sample barcodes along with 2-4 random nucleotides.

The sequence was collected from a girl aged 2 to 10 in good health. The chain uses TRBV7-6 and TRBJ2-2; D gene ambiguous. Material: blood. Written as DNA, the CDR3 is TGTGCCAGCAGCTTAGATTTGTCGGGCCGCCTCCAACCACCCACCGGGGAGCTGTTTTTT. It is translated as CASSLDLSGRLQPPTGELFF.